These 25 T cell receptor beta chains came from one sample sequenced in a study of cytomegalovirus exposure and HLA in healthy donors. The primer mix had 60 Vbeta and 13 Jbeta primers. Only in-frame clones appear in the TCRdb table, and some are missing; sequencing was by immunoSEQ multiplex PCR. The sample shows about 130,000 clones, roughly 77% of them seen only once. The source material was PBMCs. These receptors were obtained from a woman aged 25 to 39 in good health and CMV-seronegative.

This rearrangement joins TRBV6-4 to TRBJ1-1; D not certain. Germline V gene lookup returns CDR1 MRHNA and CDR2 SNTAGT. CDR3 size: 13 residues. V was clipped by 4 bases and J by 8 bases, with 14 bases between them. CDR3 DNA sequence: TGTGCCAGCAGTGGATGGGAGCGTAGAGAAGCTTTCTTT. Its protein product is CASSGWERREAFF.

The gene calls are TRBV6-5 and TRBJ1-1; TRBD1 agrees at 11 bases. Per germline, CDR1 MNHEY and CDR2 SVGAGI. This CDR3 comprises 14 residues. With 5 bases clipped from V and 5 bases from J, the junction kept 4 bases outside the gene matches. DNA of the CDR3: TGTGCCAGCAGTCTGGACAGGGGGCCGACTGAAGCTTTCTTT. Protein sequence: CASSLDRGPTEAFF.

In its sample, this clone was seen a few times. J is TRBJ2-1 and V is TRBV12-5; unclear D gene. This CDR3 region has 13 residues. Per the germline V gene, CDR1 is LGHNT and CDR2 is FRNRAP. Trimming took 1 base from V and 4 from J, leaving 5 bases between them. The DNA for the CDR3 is TGTGCTAGTGGTTTGGGACTTTACAATGAGCAGTTCTTC. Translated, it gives CASGLGLYNEQFF.

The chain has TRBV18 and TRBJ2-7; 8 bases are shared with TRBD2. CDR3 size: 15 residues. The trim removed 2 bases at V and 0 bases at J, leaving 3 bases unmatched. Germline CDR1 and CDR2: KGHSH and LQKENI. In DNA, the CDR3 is TGTGCCAGCTCACCATTCAGCGGGAGCTCCTACGAGCAGTACTTC. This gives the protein CASSPFSGSSYEQYF.

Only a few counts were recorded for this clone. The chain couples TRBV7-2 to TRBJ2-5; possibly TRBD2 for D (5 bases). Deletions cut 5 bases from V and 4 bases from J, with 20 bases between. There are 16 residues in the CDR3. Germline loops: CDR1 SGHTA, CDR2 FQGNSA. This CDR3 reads CASSLTRAPPGETQYF. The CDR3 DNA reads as TGTGCCAGCAGCCTGACGCGGGCCCCCCCTGGAGAGACCCAGTACTTC.

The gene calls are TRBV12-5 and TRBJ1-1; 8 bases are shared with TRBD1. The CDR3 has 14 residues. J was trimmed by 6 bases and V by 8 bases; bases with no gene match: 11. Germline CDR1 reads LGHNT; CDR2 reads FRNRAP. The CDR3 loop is CASTDRGAVPEAFF. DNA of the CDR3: TGTGCTAGTACCGACAGGGGTGCGGTCCCTGAAGCTTTCTTT.

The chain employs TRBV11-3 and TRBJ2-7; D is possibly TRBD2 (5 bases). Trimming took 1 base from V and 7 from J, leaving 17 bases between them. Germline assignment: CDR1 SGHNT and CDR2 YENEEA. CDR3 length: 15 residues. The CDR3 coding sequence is TGTGCCAGCAGCTTAGGGAGGTGGTGGGAGAGTGAGCAGTACTTC. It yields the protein CASSLGRWWESEQYF.

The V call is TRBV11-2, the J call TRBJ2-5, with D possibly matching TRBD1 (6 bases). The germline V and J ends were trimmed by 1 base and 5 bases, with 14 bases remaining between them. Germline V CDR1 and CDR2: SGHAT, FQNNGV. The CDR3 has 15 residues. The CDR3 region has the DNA TGTGCCAGCAGCTTAGGTCTGGGGGCGGGTGAGACCCAGTACTTC. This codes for CASSLGLGAGETQYF.

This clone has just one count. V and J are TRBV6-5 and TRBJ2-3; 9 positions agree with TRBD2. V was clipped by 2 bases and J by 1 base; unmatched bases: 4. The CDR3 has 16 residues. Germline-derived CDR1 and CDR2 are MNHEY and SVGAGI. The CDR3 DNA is TGTGCCAGCAGTTACGAACTAGCGGGTGGCACAGATACGCAGTATTTT. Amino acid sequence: CASSYELAGGTDTQYF.

As DNA, the CDR3 is TGCGCCAGCAGCTTCATAGTAGACTATGGCTACACCTTC. Protein product: CASSFIVDYGYTF. This sequence joins TRBV5-1 and TRBJ1-2, with D unclear. V lost 2 bases, J lost 3 bases, and 8 bases lay in between. Per germline, CDR1 SGHRS and CDR2 YFSETQ. The CDR3 has 13 residues.

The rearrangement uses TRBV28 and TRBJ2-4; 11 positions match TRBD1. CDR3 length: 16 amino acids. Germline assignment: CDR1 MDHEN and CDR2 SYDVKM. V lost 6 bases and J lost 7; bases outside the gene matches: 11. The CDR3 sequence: CASRETRTGGRNIQYF. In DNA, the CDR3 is TGTGCCAGCAGAGAGACGCGGACAGGGGGCCGTAACATTCAGTACTTC.

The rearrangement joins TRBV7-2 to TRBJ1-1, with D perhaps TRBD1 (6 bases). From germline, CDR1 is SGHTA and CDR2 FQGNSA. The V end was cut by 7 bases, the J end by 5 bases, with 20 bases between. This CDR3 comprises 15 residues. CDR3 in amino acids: CASTGGGGVHTEAFF. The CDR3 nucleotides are TGTGCCAGCACCGGGGGAGGGGGAGTACATACTGAAGCTTTCTTT.

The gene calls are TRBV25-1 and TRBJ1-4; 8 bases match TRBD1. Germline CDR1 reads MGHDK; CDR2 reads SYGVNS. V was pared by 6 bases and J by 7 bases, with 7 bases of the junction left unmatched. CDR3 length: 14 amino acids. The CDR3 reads CASSPDREAEKLFF. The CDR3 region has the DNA TGTGCCAGCAGCCCGGACAGGGAGGCTGAAAAACTGTTTTTT.

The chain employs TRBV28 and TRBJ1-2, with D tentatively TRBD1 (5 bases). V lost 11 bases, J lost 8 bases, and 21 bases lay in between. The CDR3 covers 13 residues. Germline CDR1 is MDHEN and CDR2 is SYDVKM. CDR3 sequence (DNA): TGTGCCGCCCGTGGCGGGGGGAGTGGGGGCTACACCTTC. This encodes CAARGGGSGGYTF.

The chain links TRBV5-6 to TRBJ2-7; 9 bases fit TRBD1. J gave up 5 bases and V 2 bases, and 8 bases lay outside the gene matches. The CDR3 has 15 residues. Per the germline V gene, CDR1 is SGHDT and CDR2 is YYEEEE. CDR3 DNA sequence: TGTGCCAGCAGCTTTCAATGGACAGGGGACCACGAGCAGTACTTC. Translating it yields CASSFQWTGDHEQYF.

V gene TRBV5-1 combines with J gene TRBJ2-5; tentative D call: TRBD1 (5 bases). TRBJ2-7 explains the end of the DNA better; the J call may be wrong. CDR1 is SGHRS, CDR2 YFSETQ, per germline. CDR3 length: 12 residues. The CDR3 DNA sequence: TGCGCCAGCAGCTTGGAAGGGGTCGAGCAGTACTTC. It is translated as CASSLEGVEQYF.

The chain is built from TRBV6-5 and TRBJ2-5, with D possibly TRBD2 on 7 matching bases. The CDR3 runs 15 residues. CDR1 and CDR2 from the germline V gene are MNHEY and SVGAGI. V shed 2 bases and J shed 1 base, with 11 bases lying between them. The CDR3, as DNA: TGTGCCAGCAGTTACACGGGGGGCCCCCAAGAGACCCAGTACTTC. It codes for CASSYTGGPQETQYF.

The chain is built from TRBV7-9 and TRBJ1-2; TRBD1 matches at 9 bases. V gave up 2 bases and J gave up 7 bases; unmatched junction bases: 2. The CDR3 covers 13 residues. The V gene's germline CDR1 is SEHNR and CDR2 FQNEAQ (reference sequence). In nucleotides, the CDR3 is TGTGCCAGCAGCTTAAACAGGGGGCTTGGCTACACCTTC. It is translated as CASSLNRGLGYTF.

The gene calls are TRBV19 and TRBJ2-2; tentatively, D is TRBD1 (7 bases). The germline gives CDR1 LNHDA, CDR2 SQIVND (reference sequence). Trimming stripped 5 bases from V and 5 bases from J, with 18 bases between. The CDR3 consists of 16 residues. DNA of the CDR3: TGTGCCAGTAGTCTCCACCGGGACAGCGGGACCGGGGAGCTGTTTTTT. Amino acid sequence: CASSLHRDSGTGELFF.

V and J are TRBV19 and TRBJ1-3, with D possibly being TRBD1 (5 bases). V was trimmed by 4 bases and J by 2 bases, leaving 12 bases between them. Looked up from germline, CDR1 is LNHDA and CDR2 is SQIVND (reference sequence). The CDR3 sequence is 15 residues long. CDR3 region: CASSTPPGTGNTIYF. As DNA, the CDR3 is TGTGCCAGTAGTACCCCGCCAGGGACTGGAAACACCATATATTTT.

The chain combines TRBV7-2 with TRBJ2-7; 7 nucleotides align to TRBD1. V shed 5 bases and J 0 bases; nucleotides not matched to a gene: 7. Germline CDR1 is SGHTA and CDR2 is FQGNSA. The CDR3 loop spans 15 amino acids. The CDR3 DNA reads TGTGCCAGCAGCCGCCGGGACAGCCCCTCCTACGAGCAGTACTTC. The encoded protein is CASSRRDSPSYEQYF.

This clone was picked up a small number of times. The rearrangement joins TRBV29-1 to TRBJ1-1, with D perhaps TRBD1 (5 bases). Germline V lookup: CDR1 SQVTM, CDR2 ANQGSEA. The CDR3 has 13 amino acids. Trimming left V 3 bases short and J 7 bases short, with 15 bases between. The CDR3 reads CSVDMVDRLEAFF. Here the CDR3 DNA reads TGCAGCGTTGACATGGTCGACAGACTTGAAGCTTTCTTT.

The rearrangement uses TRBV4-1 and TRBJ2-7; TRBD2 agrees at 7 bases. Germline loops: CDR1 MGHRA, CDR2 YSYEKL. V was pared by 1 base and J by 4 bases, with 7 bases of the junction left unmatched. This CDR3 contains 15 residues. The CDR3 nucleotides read TGCGCCAGCAGCCAAGTGAGCAGCGGGATGTACGAGCAGTACTTC. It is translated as CASSQVSSGMYEQYF.

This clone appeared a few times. The CDR3: CASSVNSNQPQHF. CDR3 DNA sequence: TGTGCCAGCAGCGTAAATTCGAATCAGCCCCAGCATTTT. The chain has TRBV7-8 and TRBJ1-5; D remains unclear. Per the germline V gene, CDR1 is SGHVS and CDR2 is FQNEAQ. Trimming removed 5 bases from V and 4 bases from J, with 9 bases in between. This CDR3 has 13 residues.

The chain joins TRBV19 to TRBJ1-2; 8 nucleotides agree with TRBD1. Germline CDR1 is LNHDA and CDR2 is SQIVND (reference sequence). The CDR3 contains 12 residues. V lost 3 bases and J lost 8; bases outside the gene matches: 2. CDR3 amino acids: CASSMGQEGYTF. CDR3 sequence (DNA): TGTGCCAGTAGTATGGGACAGGAAGGCTACACCTTC.